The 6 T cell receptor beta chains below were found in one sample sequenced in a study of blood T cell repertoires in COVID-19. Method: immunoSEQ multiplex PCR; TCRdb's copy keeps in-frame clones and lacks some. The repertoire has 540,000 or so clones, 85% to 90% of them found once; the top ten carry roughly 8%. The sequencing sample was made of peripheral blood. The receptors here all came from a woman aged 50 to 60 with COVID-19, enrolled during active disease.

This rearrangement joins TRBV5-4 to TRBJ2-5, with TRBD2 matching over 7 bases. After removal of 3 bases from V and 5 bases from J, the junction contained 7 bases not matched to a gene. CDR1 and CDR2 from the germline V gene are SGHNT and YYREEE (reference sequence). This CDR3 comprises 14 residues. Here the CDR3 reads CASSSHRGEETQYF. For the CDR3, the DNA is TGTGCCAGCAGCTCTCACCGGGGGGAGGAGACCCAGTACTTC.

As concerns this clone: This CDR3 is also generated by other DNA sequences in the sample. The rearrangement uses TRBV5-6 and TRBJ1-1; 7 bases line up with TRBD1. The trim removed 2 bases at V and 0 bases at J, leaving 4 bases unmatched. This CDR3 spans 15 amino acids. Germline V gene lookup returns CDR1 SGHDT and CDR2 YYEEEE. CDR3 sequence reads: CASSFGTAMNTEAFF. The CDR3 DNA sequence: TGTGCCAGCAGCTTCGGGACAGCTATGAACACTGAAGCTTTCTTT.

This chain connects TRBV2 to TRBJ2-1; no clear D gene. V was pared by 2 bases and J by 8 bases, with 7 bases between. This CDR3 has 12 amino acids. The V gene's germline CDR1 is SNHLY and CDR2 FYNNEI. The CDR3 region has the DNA TGTGCCAGCAGTGAACGAGGCGATGAGCAGTTCTTC. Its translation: CASSERGDEQFF.

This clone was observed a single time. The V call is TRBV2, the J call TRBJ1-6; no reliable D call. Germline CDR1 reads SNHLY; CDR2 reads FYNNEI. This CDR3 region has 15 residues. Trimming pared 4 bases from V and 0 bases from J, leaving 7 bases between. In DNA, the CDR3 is TGTGCCAGCAGTGCTGTGAGCTCCTATAATTCACCCCTCCACTTT. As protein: CASSAVSSYNSPLHF.

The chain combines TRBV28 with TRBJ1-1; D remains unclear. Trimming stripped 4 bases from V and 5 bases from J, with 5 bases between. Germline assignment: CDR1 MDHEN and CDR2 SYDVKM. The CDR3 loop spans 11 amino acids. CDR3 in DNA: TGTGCCAGCAGTTGGAGGACTGAAGCTTTCTTT. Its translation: CASSWRTEAFF. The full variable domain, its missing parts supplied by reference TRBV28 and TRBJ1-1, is DVKVTQSSRYLVKRTGEKVFLECVQDMDHENMFWYRQDPGLGLRLIYFSYDVKMKEKGDIPEGYSVSREKKERFSLILESASTNQTSMYLCASSWRTEAFFGQGTRLTVV.

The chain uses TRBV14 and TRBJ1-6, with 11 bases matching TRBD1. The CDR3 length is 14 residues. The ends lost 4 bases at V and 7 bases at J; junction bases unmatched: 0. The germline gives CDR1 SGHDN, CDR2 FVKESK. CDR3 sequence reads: CASSRDRGNSPLHF. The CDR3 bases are TGTGCCAGCAGCCGGGACAGGGGGAATTCACCCCTCCACTTT. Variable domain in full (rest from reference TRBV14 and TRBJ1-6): EAGVTQFPSHSVIEKGQTVTLRCDPISGHDNLYWYRRVMGKEIKFLLHFVKESKQDESGMPNNRFLAERTGGTYSTLKVQPAELEDSGVYFCASSRDRGNSPLHFGNGTRLTVT.